The rows below give T cell receptor beta chains drawn from one sample of a study of Ad26.COV2.S vaccination and SARS-CoV-2 variants. Assay: immunoSEQ multiplex PCR; the TCRdb copy retains only in-frame clones and omits some. The sample comprises some 180,000 clones, approximately 88% of which are singletons, and 5.5% to 6% rests with the top ten. Material: peripheral blood, obtained after recovery from COVID-19. The receptors shown here come from a human donor who had recovered from COVID-19. CDR3s leave out the opening cysteine and the closing phenylalanine or tryptophan.

>TRBJ1-1|TRBV19
ASRTGNTEAF
>TRBJ2-1|TRBV11-1
ATSSGPYNEQF
>TRBJ1-2|TRBV6-5
ASRLYRDASYGYT
>TRBJ2-7|TRBV5-3
ARSQFRPSYEQY
>TRBJ1-4|TRBV6-4
ASTRQVPRNEKLF
>TRBJ2-7|TRBV5-6
ASSSMAYEQY
>TRBJ2-5|TRBV29-1
SAAPGGPEETQY
>TRBJ2-3|TRBV7-9
ASSLLAGDTQY
>TRBJ2-1|TRBV2
ASSEPSGNYNEQF
>TRBJ2-1|TRBV9
ASSVATRGGRNEQF
>TRBJ2-3|TRBV5-4
ASSPTSGGADTQY
>TRBJ2-7|TRBV5-1
ASSLVQDYEQY
>TRBJ1-3|TRBV5-4
ASSPGTGNTIY
>TRBJ2-3|TRBV5-5
ASRNLTDTQY
>TRBJ2-2|TRBV6-5
ASIRQGVNTGELF
>TRBJ2-7|TRBV13
ASSLIGQGAASRKQY
>TRBJ1-5|TRBV27
ASSLYSGFSSNQPQH
>TRBJ1-1|TRBV5-1
ASSLRAGSITEAF
>TRBJ2-1|TRBV6-6
ASSYSPGTSDEQF
>TRBJ2-5|TRBV20-1
SARAGETQY
>TRBJ1-5|TRBV2
ASSDRGGADGLQH
>TRBJ1-2|TRBV20-1
SAYPGYGYT
>TRBJ1-5|TRBV28
ASVLRDQPQH